This TCR beta chain was recovered during a study of cytomegalovirus exposure and HLA in healthy donors. Germline-derived CDR1 and CDR2 are SNHLY and FYNNEI. The CDR3 consists of 13 residues. The V and J ends lost 6 bases and 4 bases respectively, with 11 bases between them. Both 60 Vbeta primers and 13 Jbeta primers went into the PCR. Here immunoSEQ multiplex PCR was the method, and the copy in TCRdb shows in-frame clones only, minus some. The sample consists of about 120,000 clones, 65% to 90% of them appearing once. This TCR was recovered from a woman aged 30 to 39 in good health and CMV-seronegative. The rearrangement uses TRBV2 and TRBJ2-3, with D tentatively TRBD2 (6 bases). Sequencing used PBMCs. In DNA form, the CDR3 reads TGTGCCAGCAGCGGGGACTCGGCAGATACGCAGTATTTT. Translation: CASSGDSADTQYF.